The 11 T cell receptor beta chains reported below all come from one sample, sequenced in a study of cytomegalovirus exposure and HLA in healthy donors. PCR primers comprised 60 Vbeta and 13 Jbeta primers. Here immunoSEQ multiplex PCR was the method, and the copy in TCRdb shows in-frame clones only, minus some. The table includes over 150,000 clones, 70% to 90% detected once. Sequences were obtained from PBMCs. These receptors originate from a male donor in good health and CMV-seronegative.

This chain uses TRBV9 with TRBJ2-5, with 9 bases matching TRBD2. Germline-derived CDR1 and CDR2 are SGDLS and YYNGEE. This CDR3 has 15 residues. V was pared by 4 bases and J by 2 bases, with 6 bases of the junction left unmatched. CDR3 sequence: CASSWAGGGQETQYF. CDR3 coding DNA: TGTGCCAGCAGCTGGGCGGGGGGGGGTCAAGAGACCCAGTACTTC.

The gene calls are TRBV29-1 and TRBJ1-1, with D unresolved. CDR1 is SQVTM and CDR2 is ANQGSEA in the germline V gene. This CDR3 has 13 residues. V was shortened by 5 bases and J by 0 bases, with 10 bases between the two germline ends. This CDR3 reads CSVSEEMNTEAFF. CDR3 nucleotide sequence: TGCAGCGTTTCCGAAGAGATGAACACTGAAGCTTTCTTT.

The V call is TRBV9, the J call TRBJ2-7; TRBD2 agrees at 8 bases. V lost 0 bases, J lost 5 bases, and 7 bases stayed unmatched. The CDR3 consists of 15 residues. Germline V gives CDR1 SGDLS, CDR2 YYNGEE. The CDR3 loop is CASSVGGAGADEQYF. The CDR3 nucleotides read TGTGCCAGCAGCGTAGGAGGAGCGGGAGCGGACGAGCAGTACTTC.

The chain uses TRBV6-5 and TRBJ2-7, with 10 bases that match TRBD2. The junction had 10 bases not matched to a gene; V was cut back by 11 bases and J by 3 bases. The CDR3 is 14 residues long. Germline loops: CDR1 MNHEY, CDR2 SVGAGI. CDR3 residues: CACKREGPFYEQYF. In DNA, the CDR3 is TGTGCCTGTAAGCGGGAGGGCCCCTTCTACGAGCAGTACTTC.

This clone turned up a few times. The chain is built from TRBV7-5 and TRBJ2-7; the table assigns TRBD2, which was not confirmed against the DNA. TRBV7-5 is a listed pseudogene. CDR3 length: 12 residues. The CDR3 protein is CVRSWGGPEQYF. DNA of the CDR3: TGTGTCAGAAGCTGGGGGGGTCCCGAGCAGTACTTC.

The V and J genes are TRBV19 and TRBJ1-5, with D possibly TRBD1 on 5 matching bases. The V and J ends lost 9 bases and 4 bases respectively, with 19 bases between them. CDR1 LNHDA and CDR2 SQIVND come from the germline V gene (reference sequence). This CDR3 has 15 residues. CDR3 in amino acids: CASSPGVPVNQPQHF. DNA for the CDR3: TGTGCCAGCTCCCCGGGGGTTCCGGTGAATCAGCCCCAGCATTTT.

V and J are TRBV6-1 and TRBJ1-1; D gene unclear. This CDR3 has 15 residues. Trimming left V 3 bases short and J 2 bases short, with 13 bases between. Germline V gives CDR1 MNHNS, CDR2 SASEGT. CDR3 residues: CASSDTPGGNTEAFF. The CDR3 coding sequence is TGTGCCAGCAGTGATACTCCAGGTGGAAACACTGAAGCTTTCTTT.

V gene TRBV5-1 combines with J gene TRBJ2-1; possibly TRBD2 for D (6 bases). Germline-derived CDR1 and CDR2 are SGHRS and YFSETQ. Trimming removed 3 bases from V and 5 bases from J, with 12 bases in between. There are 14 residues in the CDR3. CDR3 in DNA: TGCGCCAGCAGCTACCGGGACTCTAACAATGAGCAGTTCTTC. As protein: CASSYRDSNNEQFF.

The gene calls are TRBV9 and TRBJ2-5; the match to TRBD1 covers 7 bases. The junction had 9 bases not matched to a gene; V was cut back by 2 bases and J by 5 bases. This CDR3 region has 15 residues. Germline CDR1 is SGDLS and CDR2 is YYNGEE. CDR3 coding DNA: TGTGCCAGCAGCGTCCACCAGGACAGGTCTGAGACCCAGTACTTC. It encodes CASSVHQDRSETQYF.

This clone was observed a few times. The CDR3 DNA reads as TGTGCCAGCAGCCCCCAGGGGGACACTGAAGCTTTCTTT. Translating it yields CASSPQGDTEAFF. This chain connects TRBV13 to TRBJ1-1; 7 bases fit TRBD1. Germline trimming cut 5 bases from V and 3 bases from J; bases unmatched to any gene: 3. The CDR3 has 13 amino acids. Looked up from germline, CDR1 is PRHDT and CDR2 is FYEKMQ (reference sequence).

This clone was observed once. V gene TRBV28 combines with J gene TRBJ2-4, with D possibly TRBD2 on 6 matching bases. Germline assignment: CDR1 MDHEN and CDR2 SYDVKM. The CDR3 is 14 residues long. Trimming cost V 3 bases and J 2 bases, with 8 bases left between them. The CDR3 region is CASSLEGTKNIQYF. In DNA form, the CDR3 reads TGTGCCAGCAGTTTGGAGGGCACCAAAAACATTCAGTACTTC. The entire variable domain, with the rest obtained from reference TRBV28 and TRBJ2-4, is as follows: DVKVTQSSRYLVKRTGEKVFLECVQDMDHENMFWYRQDPGLGLRLIYFSYDVKMKEKGDIPEGYSVSREKKERFSLILESASTNQTSMYLCASSLEGTKNIQYFGAGTRLSVL.